The T cell receptor (beta chain) under discussion was sequenced for a study of OX40 agonist ivuxolimab in advanced cancers. Study observations and caveats: With doses of 0.1-3.0 mg/kg, partial responders showed among the lowest clonal expansion.

With regard to this clone: Its matching antigen is unknown.

This CDR3 contains 16 residues. Trimming at V came to 5 bases and at J to 3 bases, leaving 8 bases not matched to a gene. Per germline, CDR1 SEHNR and CDR2 FQNEAQ (reference sequence). Sequencing used immunoSEQ multiplex PCR; TCRdb keeps in-frame clones, though not all of them. Here the sample spans approximately 28,000 clones, approximately 88% being singletons. Sequencing used CD4+ or CD8+ T cells sorted from blood, obtained in a trial of the OX40 agonist ivuxolimab. This TCR was sampled from an adult with an advanced solid tumor such as melanoma, head and neck, liver or kidney cancer. J is TRBJ2-3 and V is TRBV7-9; TRBD2 matches at 10 bases. CDR3 coding DNA: TGTGCCAGCAGCCTTTGGGGACTAGCGTTTACAGATACGCAGTATTTT. This translates into CASSLWGLAFTDTQYF.